The rows below give T cell receptor beta chains drawn from one sample of a study of T-cell memory formation after mild COVID-19. A single record per CDR3 protein comes from TCRdb applying MiXCR to the 5' RACE reads. The table has 350,000 to 500,000 distinct CDR3 sequences, 15% to 20% seen once; the top ten hold around a fifth. The sequenced sample was PBMCs or a T cell subset sorted from them (not recorded which). The receptor source for this set is a man in his late teens or twenties who had mild COVID-19 (a few samples of this study predate the infection). Cell type and time point are not known. Both conserved end residues are part of each CDR3. D genes are given only for firm matches. The size entry is marked missing in some rows and otherwise reads once, few, many or a size class.

d_call: NA
clone_size: few
v_call: TRBV7-9
j_call: TRBJ1-6
cdr3_nt: TGTGCCAGCAGCTTAGGGGGCTTGACACCCCTCCACTTT
cdr3_aa: CASSLGGLTPLHF

d_call: TRBD1
clone_size: NA
v_call: TRBV6-5
j_call: TRBJ1-6
cdr3_nt: TGTGCCAGCAGTCCTCCCCGGGACAGGGTTAATAATTCACCCCTCCACTTT
cdr3_aa: CASSPPRDRVNNSPLHF

d_call: TRBD1
clone_size: few
v_call: TRBV7-2
j_call: TRBJ2-2
cdr3_nt: TGTGCCAGCAGAACAGACAGGGCCACCGGGGAGCTGTTTTTT
cdr3_aa: CASRTDRATGELFF

d_call: NA
clone_size: NA
v_call: TRBV6-5
j_call: TRBJ2-4
cdr3_nt: TGTGCCAGCAGTCGGACAGGGAGGGTCAAAAACATTCAGTACTTC
cdr3_aa: CASSRTGRVKNIQYF

d_call: NA
clone_size: NA
v_call: TRBV2
j_call: TRBJ1-4
cdr3_nt: TGTGCCAGCGAAGGAGCGAATGAAAAACTGTTTTTT
cdr3_aa: CASEGANEKLFF

d_call: NA
clone_size: NA
v_call: TRBV6-2/TRBV6-3
j_call: TRBJ2-1
cdr3_nt: TGTGCCAGCAGTCCCTTTGGACTGGGCAATGAGCAGTTCTTC
cdr3_aa: CASSPFGLGNEQFF

d_call: NA
clone_size: few
v_call: TRBV28
j_call: TRBJ1-1
cdr3_nt: TGTGCCAGCAGTTTCCGGGGGCGCTGGGGCGAAGCTTTCTTT
cdr3_aa: CASSFRGRWGEAFF

d_call: TRBD1
clone_size: NA
v_call: TRBV12-3/TRBV12-4
j_call: TRBJ1-3
cdr3_nt: TGTGCCAGCAGAAGCACAGGGGGAGGCTCTGGAAACACCATATATTTT
cdr3_aa: CASRSTGGGSGNTIYF

d_call: NA
clone_size: few
v_call: TRBV15
j_call: TRBJ2-3
cdr3_nt: TGTGCCACCAGCAGAGGGGCCTACAACGCAGATACGCAGTATTTT
cdr3_aa: CATSRGAYNADTQYF

d_call: TRBD1
clone_size: NA
v_call: TRBV20-1
j_call: TRBJ1-6
cdr3_nt: TGCAGCCCGGACAGGGACTATAATTCACCCCTCCACTTT
cdr3_aa: CSPDRDYNSPLHF

d_call: NA
clone_size: NA
v_call: TRBV29-1
j_call: TRBJ2-1
cdr3_nt: TGCAGCGTTGTGGGCCTAATAGGACTCTATGAGCAGTTCTTC
cdr3_aa: CSVVGLIGLYEQFF

d_call: NA
clone_size: few
v_call: TRBV7-3
j_call: TRBJ2-2
cdr3_nt: TGTGCCAGCAGCTTAAACGGGGGCGGGGAGCTGTTTTTT
cdr3_aa: CASSLNGGGELFF

d_call: NA
clone_size: NA
v_call: TRBV25-1
j_call: TRBJ1-2
cdr3_nt: TGTGCCAGCAGTGACACCGGGACTGATTATGGCTACACCTTC
cdr3_aa: CASSDTGTDYGYTF

d_call: TRBD1
clone_size: NA
v_call: TRBV10-3
j_call: TRBJ2-3
cdr3_nt: TGTGCCATCACCGAGGGGACAGGGCGCACAGATACGCAGTATTTT
cdr3_aa: CAITEGTGRTDTQYF

d_call: TRBD1
clone_size: few
v_call: TRBV18
j_call: TRBJ1-5
cdr3_nt: TGTGCCAGCTCAGAAACAGGGGGCGAACAGCCCCAGCATTTT
cdr3_aa: CASSETGGEQPQHF

d_call: NA
clone_size: NA
v_call: TRBV19
j_call: TRBJ1-1
cdr3_nt: TGTGCCAGTAGTGGCACACGTGTTGAAGCTTTCTTT
cdr3_aa: CASSGTRVEAFF

d_call: NA
clone_size: few
v_call: TRBV3-1
j_call: TRBJ1-1
cdr3_nt: TGTGCCAGCAGCCAATCTCAGGGATACACTGAAGCTTTCTTT
cdr3_aa: CASSQSQGYTEAFF

d_call: NA
clone_size: few
v_call: TRBV7-2
j_call: TRBJ1-1
cdr3_nt: TGTGCCAGCAGCTTCCAGGGAAACGGTTTAGCTTTCTTT
cdr3_aa: CASSFQGNGLAFF

d_call: TRBD2
clone_size: NA
v_call: TRBV2
j_call: TRBJ2-5
cdr3_nt: TGTGCCAGCAAAAGCGGGGGCCAAGAGACCCAGTACTTC
cdr3_aa: CASKSGGQETQYF

d_call: TRBD2
clone_size: few
v_call: TRBV4-1
j_call: TRBJ2-5
cdr3_nt: TGCGCCAGCAGCCACCCGGCGGGGGACCTCCAAGAGACCCAGTACTTC
cdr3_aa: CASSHPAGDLQETQYF

d_call: NA
clone_size: NA
v_call: TRBV3-1
j_call: TRBJ1-2
cdr3_nt: TGTGCCAGCAGCCAAGATGTCACAGGTTCGAGCACCTTC
cdr3_aa: CASSQDVTGSSTF

d_call: NA
clone_size: NA
v_call: TRBV4-1
j_call: TRBJ2-7
cdr3_nt: TGCGCCAGCAGCCAAGAGGAGCTAAGGGCCCTCTCCTACGAGCAGTACTTC
cdr3_aa: CASSQEELRALSYEQYF

d_call: TRBD1
clone_size: NA
v_call: TRBV7-9
j_call: TRBJ1-4
cdr3_nt: TGTGCCAGCAGCGTACAGGGGGGAAGCGAAAAACTGTTTTTT
cdr3_aa: CASSVQGGSEKLFF

d_call: NA
clone_size: NA
v_call: TRBV7-9
j_call: TRBJ2-5
cdr3_nt: TGTGCCAGCAGCTTAGATCGGGTGCGGGAGACCCAGTACTTC
cdr3_aa: CASSLDRVRETQYF

d_call: NA
clone_size: once
v_call: TRBV4-1
j_call: TRBJ1-3
cdr3_nt: TGCGCCAGCAGCCAAACCCCGGGGGGTTCTGGAAACACCATATATTTT
cdr3_aa: CASSQTPGGSGNTIYF

d_call: TRBD2
clone_size: NA
v_call: TRBV6-2/TRBV6-3
j_call: TRBJ2-3
cdr3_nt: TGTGCCAGCAGTTACCTTAGCGGGGGGGCGCAGTATTTT
cdr3_aa: CASSYLSGGAQYF

d_call: NA
clone_size: few
v_call: TRBV24-1
j_call: TRBJ1-2
cdr3_nt: TGTGCCACCAGTGATCTTGGACGGGACTACACCTTC
cdr3_aa: CATSDLGRDYTF

d_call: NA
clone_size: NA
v_call: TRBV20-1
j_call: TRBJ2-3
cdr3_nt: TGCAGCGACTTTAGACAGCACACAGATACGCAGTATTTT
cdr3_aa: CSDFRQHTDTQYF

d_call: NA
clone_size: NA
v_call: TRBV15
j_call: TRBJ2-2
cdr3_nt: TGTGCCACCAGCAGAGGCGGGTGGGGCCGGACAAACACCGGGGAGCTGTTTTTT
cdr3_aa: CATSRGGWGRTNTGELFF

d_call: TRBD2
clone_size: NA
v_call: TRBV7-2
j_call: TRBJ2-5
cdr3_nt: TGTGCCAGCAGCCTACCCGCGGGGGGGCGGGAGACCCAGTACTTC
cdr3_aa: CASSLPAGGRETQYF

d_call: NA
clone_size: NA
v_call: TRBV7-9
j_call: TRBJ1-4
cdr3_nt: TGTGCCAGCAGCTTTCGAGGGCATAATGAAAAACTGTTTTTT
cdr3_aa: CASSFRGHNEKLFF

d_call: NA
clone_size: few
v_call: TRBV24-1
j_call: TRBJ2-5
cdr3_nt: TGTGCCACCAGTGATTTGGGATTCGGGGAGACCCAGTACTTC
cdr3_aa: CATSDLGFGETQYF

d_call: NA
clone_size: few
v_call: TRBV4-1
j_call: TRBJ1-4
cdr3_nt: TGCGCCAGCAGCCAAGTTGTCCCTCAAAAACTGTTTTTT
cdr3_aa: CASSQVVPQKLFF

d_call: NA
clone_size: many
v_call: TRBV9
j_call: TRBJ1-1
cdr3_nt: TGTGCCAGCAGCGTAGGTGGGGGCCCAGGCACTGAAGCTTTCTTT
cdr3_aa: CASSVGGGPGTEAFF

d_call: NA
clone_size: NA
v_call: TRBV24-1
j_call: TRBJ1-1
cdr3_nt: TGTGCCACCAGTGATTTCGGGACCACTGAAGCTTTCTTT
cdr3_aa: CATSDFGTTEAFF

d_call: TRBD1
clone_size: NA
v_call: TRBV20-1
j_call: TRBJ1-5
cdr3_nt: TGCAGTGCTAGAGATTCAGGCAGGGGGCGTCAGCCCCAGCATTTT
cdr3_aa: CSARDSGRGRQPQHF

d_call: NA
clone_size: NA
v_call: TRBV3-1
j_call: TRBJ2-5
cdr3_nt: TGTGCCAGCAGCCAAGAAGTCGGGGTAGAGACCCAGTACTTC
cdr3_aa: CASSQEVGVETQYF

d_call: TRBD1
clone_size: NA
v_call: TRBV7-2
j_call: TRBJ1-5
cdr3_nt: TGTGCCAGCAGCGAGGACAGGGTAAGACCCCAGCATTTT
cdr3_aa: CASSEDRVRPQHF

d_call: TRBD2
clone_size: few
v_call: TRBV7-9
j_call: TRBJ2-2
cdr3_nt: TGTGCCAGCAGTTCGAAGCGGGGGGGCCTGGCCGGGGAGCTGTTTTTT
cdr3_aa: CASSSKRGGLAGELFF

d_call: TRBD1
clone_size: few
v_call: TRBV4-2
j_call: TRBJ2-5
cdr3_nt: TGTGCCAGCAGCCAAGATCCCAACAGGGGGCGGGAGACCCAGTACTTC
cdr3_aa: CASSQDPNRGRETQYF

d_call: TRBD2
clone_size: few
v_call: TRBV7-2
j_call: TRBJ2-2
cdr3_nt: TGTGCCAGCAGCTTACTGTCTAGCGGGGGGCCTACCACCGGGGAGCTGTTTTTT
cdr3_aa: CASSLLSSGGPTTGELFF

d_call: NA
clone_size: many
v_call: TRBV5-4
j_call: TRBJ2-7
cdr3_nt: TGTGCCAGCAGCTTTGGAGGGGGGCGTCCTGGCGAGCAGTACTTC
cdr3_aa: CASSFGGGRPGEQYF

d_call: TRBD1
clone_size: few
v_call: TRBV5-6
j_call: TRBJ2-2
cdr3_nt: TGTGCCAGCAGCTTCCCCGACAGGGAGCACGGGGAGCTGTTTTTT
cdr3_aa: CASSFPDREHGELFF

d_call: NA
clone_size: once
v_call: TRBV15
j_call: TRBJ1-5
cdr3_nt: TGTGCCACCAGCAGAGTTCGGGGCTTTCAGCCCCAGCATTTT
cdr3_aa: CATSRVRGFQPQHF

d_call: NA
clone_size: NA
v_call: TRBV5-1
j_call: TRBJ1-4
cdr3_nt: TGCGCCAGCAGCTTGGAGGGGCAGCTAAATGAAAAACTGTTTTTT
cdr3_aa: CASSLEGQLNEKLFF

d_call: TRBD1
clone_size: once
v_call: TRBV6-1
j_call: TRBJ1-6
cdr3_nt: TGTGCCAGCAGTGAATGGCCCGGACAGGGGCCCTCACCCCTCCACTTT
cdr3_aa: CASSEWPGQGPSPLHF

d_call: NA
clone_size: few
v_call: TRBV5-1
j_call: TRBJ2-3
cdr3_nt: TGCGCCAGCAGCTTGGATTCAGGGGATACGCAGTATTTT
cdr3_aa: CASSLDSGDTQYF

d_call: NA
clone_size: NA
v_call: TRBV6-2/TRBV6-3
j_call: TRBJ1-2
cdr3_nt: TGTGCCAGCAGTGTCCAACAGGCTAACTATGGCTACACCTTC
cdr3_aa: CASSVQQANYGYTF

d_call: TRBD2
clone_size: many
v_call: TRBV7-9
j_call: TRBJ2-7
cdr3_nt: TGTGCCAGCAGCCGTGGGGGGGGACTCTACGAGCAGTACTTC
cdr3_aa: CASSRGGGLYEQYF

d_call: NA
clone_size: few
v_call: TRBV7-2
j_call: TRBJ2-1
cdr3_nt: TGTGCCAGCACTCCCAGGCGGTTCTCCTACAATGAGCAGTTCTTC
cdr3_aa: CASTPRRFSYNEQFF

d_call: NA
clone_size: NA
v_call: TRBV12-3/TRBV12-4
j_call: TRBJ2-2
cdr3_nt: TGTGCCAGCAGGACTCTAGGGTCCGGGGAGCTGTTTTTT
cdr3_aa: CASRTLGSGELFF

d_call: NA
clone_size: NA
v_call: TRBV29-1
j_call: TRBJ2-3
cdr3_nt: TGCAGCGTTGAAATACCGGGGACAGATACGCAGTATTTT
cdr3_aa: CSVEIPGTDTQYF

d_call: NA
clone_size: few
v_call: TRBV20-1
j_call: TRBJ1-5
cdr3_nt: TGCAGTGCTAGCACGGGGCAGCCCCAGCATTTT
cdr3_aa: CSASTGQPQHF

d_call: NA
clone_size: few
v_call: TRBV28
j_call: TRBJ2-5
cdr3_nt: TGTGCCAGCAGACAGGGACTAAAGACCCAGTACTTC
cdr3_aa: CASRQGLKTQYF

d_call: NA
clone_size: once
v_call: TRBV6-5
j_call: TRBJ1-2
cdr3_nt: TGTGCCAGCACTAGGGTCGGGAGGGGCGCAGAACTGTATGGCTACACCTTC
cdr3_aa: CASTRVGRGAELYGYTF

d_call: TRBD2
clone_size: few
v_call: TRBV19
j_call: TRBJ2-1
cdr3_nt: TGTGCCAGTCACGGAGCGGGGGGTGTAGATGAGCAGTTCTTC
cdr3_aa: CASHGAGGVDEQFF

d_call: TRBD1
clone_size: many
v_call: TRBV12-3/TRBV12-4
j_call: TRBJ1-5
cdr3_nt: TGTGCCAGCAGCCTGGGACAGGGGGCAGGTCAGCCCCAGCATTTT
cdr3_aa: CASSLGQGAGQPQHF

d_call: TRBD1
clone_size: NA
v_call: TRBV6-2/TRBV6-3
j_call: TRBJ2-2
cdr3_nt: TGTGCCACTGAGGGGGCAGCCACCGGGGAGCTGATTTTT
cdr3_aa: CATEGAATGELIF